This T cell receptor beta chain was recorded in a study of Graves' ophthalmopathy and Graves' hyperthyroidism. Other autoimmune diseases, uncontrolled infections, pregnancy or lactation ruled patients out of participation. PBMCs were density-gradient isolated from roughly 9.6 ml fresh blood. For this clonotype: Its cognate antigen is unknown.

Overall study results and limits: Sensitivity of roughly 71% and specificity of 72% to 80% were achieved by the model that predicted ophthalmopathy progression. A 13-signature model separated ophthalmopathy from stable hyperthyroidism, reaching around 88% sensitivity and roughly 81% specificity cross-validated.

The CDR3 has 14 amino acids. V shed 10 bases and J shed 2 bases, with 17 bases lying between them. Germline values: CDR1 ENHRY, CDR2 SYGVKD. RNA transcripts provided the template for amplifying TCR beta CDR3 regions. After a first-round RT-PCR with HTBI primers, a second-round multiplex PCR was run. TCRdb reprocessed the multiplex PCR reads via MiXCR and lists one record per CDR3 protein. Among approximately 700,000 distinct CDR3 sequences, around 40% were seen once, and the ten largest hold roughly 46%. Sample: peripheral blood. The chain joins TRBV10-3 to TRBJ1-2; D not certain. The sequence was obtained from an adult man with Graves' ophthalmopathy. The chain's CDR3 is CASTAGIPNYGYTF. CDR3 nucleotide sequence: TGTGCCAGCACGGCTGGGATCCCAAACTATGGCTACACCTTC.